The 17 T cell receptor beta chains listed next were all sequenced from one sample in a study of T-cell reconstitution after alpha-beta-depleted transplantation in children (dated by TCRdb to 2016 to 2018). The label giving this sample's treatment or condition can be read as: allogeneic hematopoietic cell transplantation with graft depleted of TCRalphabeta T cells and CD19 B cells. Receptor libraries were prepared by PCR. The sequencing machine was an Illumina HiSeq 2500. Molecular barcoding was employed in the preparation of TCR libraries, with unique molecular identifiers being used to normalize TCRbeta repertoire quantification. TCRdb trimmed the raw reads at Q25, called clones with MiXCR and kept productive beta chains. Rows matching on CDR3 protein sequence are summarized as one entry with the most common DNA and genes. The sample contains hundreds of thousands of distinct CDR3 sequences, approximately 15% of them found a single time. The ten top clones hold approximately 5% of the sample.

The input for sequencing was PBMCs, mostly from graft donor cells, taken 360 days after TCRalphabeta/CD19-depleted stem cell transplant. These receptors were obtained from a male patient younger than 18 who had a stem cell transplant for acute lymphoblastic leukemia, so the T cells may come from the graft donor.

The chain uses TRBV27 and TRBJ1-1; 8 bases are a match to TRBD1. Germline assignment: CDR1 MNHEY and CDR2 SMNVEV (reference sequence). The trim removed 6 bases at V and 5 bases at J, leaving 8 bases unmatched. The CDR3 has 14 residues. The CDR3 is CASRSTGVRTEAFF. The CDR3 nucleotides are TGTGCCAGCAGGTCGACAGGGGTTAGAACTGAAGCTTTCTTT.

The genes are TRBV2 and TRBJ2-1; no reliable D call. CDR1 and CDR2 from the germline V gene are SNHLY and FYNNEI. Between the trimmed V and J ends, which lost 6 bases and 1 base, there was a span of 16 bases. The CDR3 contains 16 residues. CDR3 sequence (DNA): TGTGCCAGCAGGCGCGCGGTAGGACCATCCTACAATGAGCAGTTCTTC. It yields the protein CASRRAVGPSYNEQFF.

This clonotype was seen a handful of times. The chain links TRBV5-1 to TRBJ2-1, with 12 bases lining up with TRBD2. V was pared by 7 bases and J by 0 bases, with 17 bases of the junction left unmatched. The germline V gene encodes CDR1 SGHRS and CDR2 YFSETQ. CDR3 size: 20 residues. The CDR3 here is CASRGVLAGGPLFSYNEQFF. In nucleotides, the CDR3 is TGCGCCAGCCGGGGGGTACTAGCGGGAGGCCCCTTATTCTCCTACAATGAGCAGTTCTTC. Filled out from reference TRBV5-1 and TRBJ2-1, the complete variable domain reads KAGVTQTPRYLIKTRGQQVTLSCSPISGHRSVSWYQQTPGQGLQFLFEYFSETQRNKGNFPGRFSGRQFSNSRSEMNVSTLELGDSALYLCASRGVLAGGPLFSYNEQFFGPGTRLTVL.

At least ten counts were recorded for this clonotype. The chain carries TRBV12-3 or TRBV12-4 and TRBJ2-7, with TRBD1 as a possible D gene (5 bases). V lost 6 bases and J lost 3, with 21 bases in between. CDR3 length: 16 amino acids. CDR3 nucleotides: TGTGCCAGCAGAGGGGCTGCCAAACAGAACTACTACGAGCAGTACTTC. Translating it yields CASRGAAKQNYYEQYF.

This clonotype has more than one count but fewer than ten. The chain is built from TRBV2 and TRBJ2-7; TRBD2 agrees at 7 bases. The germline V gene has CDR1 SNHLY and CDR2 FYNNEI. V gave up 6 bases and J gave up 1 base; unmatched junction bases: 24. The CDR3 consists of 20 residues. CDR3 DNA: TGTGCCAGCAGGGACCTCGGTCTTGCGGGAGTAAGTAAGGGATCCTACGAGCAGTACTTC. It specifies CASRDLGLAGVSKGSYEQYF.

V and J are TRBV5-1 and TRBJ2-2, with D uncertain. Germline CDR1 and CDR2: SGHRS and YFSETQ. V was pared by 2 bases and J by 6 bases, with 8 bases between. The CDR3 sequence is 13 residues long. The CDR3, as DNA: TGCGCCAGCAGCTTACGGGTGTCCGGGGAGCTGTTTTTT. It yields the protein CASSLRVSGELFF.

This chain connects TRBV11-2 to TRBJ2-1; no reliable D call. Germline loops: CDR1 SGHAT, CDR2 FQNNGV. V was pared by 2 bases and J by 10 bases, with 15 bases between. CDR3 length equals 14 residues. The DNA of the CDR3 is TGTGCCAGCAGCTTACAGCCGCGGAGTAACGAGCAGTTCTTC. Translated, it gives CASSLQPRSNEQFF.

The chain recombines TRBV19 with TRBJ1-5; D remains unclear. In germline, CDR1 is LNHDA, CDR2 SQIVND (reference sequence). This CDR3 region has 13 residues. The ends were cut back, 5 bases at V and 5 bases at J, with 10 bases in the middle. Here the CDR3 reads CASSHPGYQPQHF. The CDR3, as DNA: TGTGCCAGTAGTCATCCTGGTTATCAGCCCCAGCATTTT. The full variable domain, completed using reference TRBV19 and TRBJ1-5, is DGGITQSPKYLFRKEGQNVTLSCEQNLNHDAMYWYRQDPGQGLRLIYYSQIVNDFQKGDIAEGYSVSREKKESFPLTVTSAQKNPTAFYLCASSHPGYQPQHFGDGTRLSIL.

This clonotype was seen ten or more times. This chain uses TRBV28 with TRBJ2-5; TRBD1 matches 7 bases. Germline V gene lookup returns CDR1 MDHEN and CDR2 SYDVKM. The trim removed 6 bases at V and 5 bases at J, leaving 12 bases unmatched. The CDR3 sequence is 15 residues long. Here the CDR3 reads CASSLMTGPGETQYF. DNA for the CDR3: TGTGCCAGCAGCCTGATGACAGGGCCGGGCGAGACCCAGTACTTC.

This clonotype came up a few times. This chain links TRBV3-1 with TRBJ2-1, with D uncertain. Germline assignment: CDR1 LGHDT and CDR2 YNNKEL (reference sequence). The V gene lost 4 bases and the J gene lost 2 bases, with 15 bases spanning the gap. The CDR3 spans 16 residues. The CDR3 loop reads CASSPRTLGPYNEQFF. The CDR3 region has the DNA TGTGCCAGCAGCCCTAGGACCCTTGGGCCCTACAATGAGCAGTTCTTC.

CDR3 bases: TGCGCCAGCAGCTTCCTGGGACAGGGTGGACCCGGGGAGCTGTTTTTT. It yields the protein CASSFLGQGGPGELFF. The chain joins TRBV5-1 to TRBJ2-2; 9 nucleotides match TRBD1. This CDR3 region has 16 residues. In germline, CDR1 is SGHRS, CDR2 YFSETQ. Trimming at V came to 2 bases and at J to 6 bases, leaving 8 bases not matched to a gene.

This clonotype has only a few counts. The V and J genes are TRBV2 and TRBJ1-5; D gene uncertain. Trimming removed 0 bases at V and 5 bases at J, with 11 bases between. This CDR3 region has 15 residues. Germline V gene data show CDR1 as SNHLY and CDR2 as FYNNEI. The CDR3 here is CASSEALGIYQPQHF. As DNA, the CDR3 is TGTGCCAGCAGTGAAGCGCTAGGGATTTATCAGCCCCAGCATTTT.

This clonotype was seen only a few times. The chain couples TRBV2 to TRBJ1-4; D not resolved. This CDR3 has 16 amino acids. The V end was cut by 0 bases, the J end by 7 bases, with 15 bases between. CDR1 is SNHLY and CDR2 is FYNNEI in the germline V gene. The chain's CDR3 is CASSEASGWGSEKLFF. As DNA, the CDR3 is TGTGCCAGCAGTGAAGCGTCGGGGTGGGGAAGTGAAAAACTGTTTTTT.

This clonotype was seen repeatedly, ten times or more. The chain uses TRBV5-1 and TRBJ2-2, with D unclear. Germline V CDR1 and CDR2: SGHRS, YFSETQ. V dropped 7 bases and J dropped 1 base, with 5 bases sitting between them. This CDR3 is 12 amino acids long. The CDR3 region is CASWRNTGELFF. As DNA, the CDR3 is TGCGCCAGCTGGCGGAACACCGGGGAGCTGTTTTTT.

A few counts support this clonotype. V gene TRBV5-1 combines with J gene TRBJ1-6, with 12 bases fitting TRBD1. Trimming took 0 bases from V and 7 from J; bases not matched to a gene: 5. CDR3 length: 17 amino acids. Germline V CDR1 and CDR2: SGHRS, YFSETQ. CDR3 sequence: CASSLGDRGRWNSPLHF. For the CDR3, the DNA is TGCGCCAGCAGCTTGGGGGACAGGGGGCGTTGGAATTCACCCCTCCACTTT.

This clonotype was detected only a few times. This rearrangement joins TRBV21-1 to TRBJ2-7; TRBD1, the table's D call, was not compared with the DNA. TRBV21-1 is a listed pseudogene. The CDR3 extends over 18 amino acids. The CDR3 region is CASSKGSLVRQGLNEQYF. The CDR3 nucleotides are TGTGCCAGCAGCAAAGGTAGCCTAGTGAGACAGGGTCTTAACGAGCAGTACTTC.

This clonotype was counted between two and nine times. V and J are TRBV12-3 or TRBV12-4 and TRBJ1-1; 7 bases agree with TRBD1. Trimming took 5 bases from V and 0 from J; bases not matched to a gene: 6. CDR3 length: 15 residues. The CDR3 is CASSTSQGLNTEAFF. In DNA, the CDR3 is TGTGCCAGCAGTACCTCACAGGGGTTGAACACTGAAGCTTTCTTT.